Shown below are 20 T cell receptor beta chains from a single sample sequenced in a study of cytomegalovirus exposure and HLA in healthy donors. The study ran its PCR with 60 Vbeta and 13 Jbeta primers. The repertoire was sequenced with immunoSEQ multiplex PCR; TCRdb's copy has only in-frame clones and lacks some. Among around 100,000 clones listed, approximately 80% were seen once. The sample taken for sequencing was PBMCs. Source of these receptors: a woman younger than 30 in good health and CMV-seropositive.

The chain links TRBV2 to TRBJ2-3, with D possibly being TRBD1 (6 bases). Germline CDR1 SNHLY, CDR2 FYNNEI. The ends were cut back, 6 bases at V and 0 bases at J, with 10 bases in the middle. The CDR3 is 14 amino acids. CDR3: CASRGGPSTDTQYF. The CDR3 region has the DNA TGTGCCAGCAGAGGGGGTCCTAGCACAGATACGCAGTATTTT.

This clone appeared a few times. The CDR3, as DNA: TGTGCCAGCAGAGACAGGGGACGGACCGGGGAGCTGTTTTTT. Amino acid sequence: CASRDRGRTGELFF. This chain connects TRBV4-2 to TRBJ2-2, with 8 bases identical to TRBD1. This CDR3 contains 14 residues. The J segment lost 5 bases and the V segment lost 6 bases, leaving 5 bases of the junction unmatched. Germline CDR1 reads LGHNA; CDR2 reads YNFKEQ.

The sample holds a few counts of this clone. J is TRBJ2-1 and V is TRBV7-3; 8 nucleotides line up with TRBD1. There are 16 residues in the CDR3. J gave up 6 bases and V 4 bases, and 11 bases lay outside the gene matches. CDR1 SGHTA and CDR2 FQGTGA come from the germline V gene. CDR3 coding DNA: TGTGCCAGCAGCTCGGGACCAGGGGGCCAGAGCAATGAGCAGTTCTTC. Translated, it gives CASSSGPGGQSNEQFF.

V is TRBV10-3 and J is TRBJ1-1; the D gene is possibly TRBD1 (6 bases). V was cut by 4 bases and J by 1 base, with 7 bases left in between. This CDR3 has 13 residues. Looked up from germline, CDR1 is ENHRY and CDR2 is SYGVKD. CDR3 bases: TGTGCCATCAGTGGGACAGAGAACACTGAAGCTTTCTTT. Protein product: CAISGTENTEAFF.

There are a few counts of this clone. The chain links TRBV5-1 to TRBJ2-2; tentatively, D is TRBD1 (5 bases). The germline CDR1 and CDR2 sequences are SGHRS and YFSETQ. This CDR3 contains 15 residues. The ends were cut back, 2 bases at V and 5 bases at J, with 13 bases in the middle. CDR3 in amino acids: CASSFRASSTGELFF. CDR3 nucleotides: TGCGCCAGCAGCTTCAGGGCGAGTTCTACCGGGGAGCTGTTTTTT.

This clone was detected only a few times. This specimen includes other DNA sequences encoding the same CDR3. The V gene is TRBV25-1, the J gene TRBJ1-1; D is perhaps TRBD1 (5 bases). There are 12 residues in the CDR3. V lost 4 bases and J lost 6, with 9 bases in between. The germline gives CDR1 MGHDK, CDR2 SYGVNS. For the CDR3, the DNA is TGTGCCAGCAGTGTGGAAGGGGCTGAAGCTTTCTTT. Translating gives CASSVEGAEAFF.

CDR3 in amino acids: CASSHPGSPRGIQYF. In DNA form, the CDR3 reads TGTGCCAGCTCACACCCCGGGTCCCCTCGGGGCATTCAGTACTTC. This chain connects TRBV18 to TRBJ2-4; tentatively, D is TRBD2 (5 bases). CDR1 is KGHSH, CDR2 LQKENI, per germline. The CDR3 loop spans 15 amino acids. Trimming took 4 bases from V and 9 from J, leaving 19 bases between them.

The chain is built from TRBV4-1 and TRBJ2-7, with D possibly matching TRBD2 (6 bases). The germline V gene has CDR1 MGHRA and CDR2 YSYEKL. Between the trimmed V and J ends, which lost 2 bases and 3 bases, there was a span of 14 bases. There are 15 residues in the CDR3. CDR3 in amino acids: CASSQLYAGNYEQYF. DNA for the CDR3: TGCGCCAGCAGCCAACTATACGCGGGGAACTACGAGCAGTACTTC.

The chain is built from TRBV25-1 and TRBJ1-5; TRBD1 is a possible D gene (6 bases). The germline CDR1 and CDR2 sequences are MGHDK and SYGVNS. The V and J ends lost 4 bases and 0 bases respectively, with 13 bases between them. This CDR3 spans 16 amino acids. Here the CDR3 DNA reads TGTGCCAGCAGTGGCCAGGGGCAGTATAGCAATCAGCCCCAGCATTTT. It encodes CASSGQGQYSNQPQHF.

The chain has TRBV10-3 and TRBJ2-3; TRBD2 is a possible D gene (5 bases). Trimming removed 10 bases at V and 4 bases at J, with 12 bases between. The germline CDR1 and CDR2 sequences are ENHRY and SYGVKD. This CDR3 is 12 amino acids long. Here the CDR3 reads CATSGSADTQYF. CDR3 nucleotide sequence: TGTGCCACCTCGGGGTCCGCAGATACGCAGTATTTT.

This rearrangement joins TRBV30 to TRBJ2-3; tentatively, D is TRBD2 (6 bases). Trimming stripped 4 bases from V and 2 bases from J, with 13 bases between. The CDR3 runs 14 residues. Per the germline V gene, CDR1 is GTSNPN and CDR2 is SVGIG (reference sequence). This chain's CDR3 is CAWILAAPTDTQYF. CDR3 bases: TGTGCCTGGATATTAGCGGCCCCCACAGATACGCAGTATTTT.

The CDR3 sequence is CASSLSGPYTDTQYF. For the CDR3, the DNA is TGTGCCAGCAGCCTTAGCGGGCCGTACACAGATACGCAGTATTTT. This chain links TRBV11-3 with TRBJ2-3; 7 bases line up with TRBD2. The length of the CDR3 is 15 residues. Germline trimming cut 5 bases from V and 2 bases from J; bases unmatched to any gene: 7. Germline V gene data show CDR1 as SGHNT and CDR2 as YENEEA.

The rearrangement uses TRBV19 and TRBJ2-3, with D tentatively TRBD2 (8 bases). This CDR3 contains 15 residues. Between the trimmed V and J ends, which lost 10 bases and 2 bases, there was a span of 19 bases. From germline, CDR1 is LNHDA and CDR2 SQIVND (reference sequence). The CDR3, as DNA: TGTGCCACCAAGTCGGGAGGGGGCAACACAGATACGCAGTATTTT. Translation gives CATKSGGGNTDTQYF. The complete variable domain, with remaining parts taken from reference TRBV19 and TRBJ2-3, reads DGGITQSPKYLFRKEGQNVTLSCEQNLNHDAMYWYRQDPGQGLRLIYYSQIVNDFQKGDIAEGYSVSREKKESFPLTVTSAQKNPTAFYLCATKSGGGNTDTQYFGPGTRLTVL.

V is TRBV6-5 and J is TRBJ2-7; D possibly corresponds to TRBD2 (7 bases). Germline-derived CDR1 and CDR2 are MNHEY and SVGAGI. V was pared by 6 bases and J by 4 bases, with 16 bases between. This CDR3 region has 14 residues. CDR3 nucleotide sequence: TGTGCCAGCAGCGGAGTAGGGGGGGAGTACGAGCAGTACTTC. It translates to CASSGVGGEYEQYF.

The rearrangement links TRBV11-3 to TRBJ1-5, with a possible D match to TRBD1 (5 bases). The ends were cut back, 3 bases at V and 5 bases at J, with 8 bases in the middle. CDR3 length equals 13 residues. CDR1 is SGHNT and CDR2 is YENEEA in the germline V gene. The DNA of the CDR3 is TGTGCCAGCAGCTTCGGGGGGGATCAGCCCCAGCATTTT. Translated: CASSFGGDQPQHF.

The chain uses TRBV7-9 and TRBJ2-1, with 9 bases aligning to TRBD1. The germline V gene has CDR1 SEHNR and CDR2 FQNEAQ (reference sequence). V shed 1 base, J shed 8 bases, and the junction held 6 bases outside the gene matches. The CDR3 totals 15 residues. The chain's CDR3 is CASSLVQGAIDEQFF. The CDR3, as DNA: TGTGCCAGCAGCTTAGTACAGGGGGCCATCGATGAGCAGTTCTTC.

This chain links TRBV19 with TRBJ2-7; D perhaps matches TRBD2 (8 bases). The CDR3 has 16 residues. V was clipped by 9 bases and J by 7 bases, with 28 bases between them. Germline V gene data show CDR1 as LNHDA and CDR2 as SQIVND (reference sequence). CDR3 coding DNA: TGTGCCAGGTATTCTACAAAGCGGGAGCCAGGGGGGGAGCAGTACTTC. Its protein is CARYSTKREPGGEQYF.

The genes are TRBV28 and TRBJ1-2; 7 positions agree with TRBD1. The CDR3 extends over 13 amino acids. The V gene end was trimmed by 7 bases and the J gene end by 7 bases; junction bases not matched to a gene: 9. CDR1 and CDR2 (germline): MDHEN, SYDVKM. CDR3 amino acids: CASMETGKGGYTF. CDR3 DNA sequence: TGTGCCAGCATGGAGACAGGGAAGGGTGGCTACACCTTC.

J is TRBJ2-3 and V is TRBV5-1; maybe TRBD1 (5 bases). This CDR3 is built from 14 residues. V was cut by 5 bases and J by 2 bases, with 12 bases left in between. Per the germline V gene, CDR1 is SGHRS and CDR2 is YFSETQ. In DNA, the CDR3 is TGCGCCAGCAGTAGTCAGGGTTACACAGATACGCAGTATTTT. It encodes CASSSQGYTDTQYF.

CDR3 sequence reads: CASSDVTVYEQYF. Here the CDR3 DNA reads TGTGCCAGCAGCGACGTGACTGTCTACGAGCAGTACTTC. V and J are TRBV25-1 and TRBJ2-7; D remains ambiguous. The germline V gene encodes CDR1 MGHDK and CDR2 SYGVNS. V was cut by 6 bases and J by 3 bases, with 12 bases left in between. The CDR3 loop spans 13 amino acids.